The 27 T cell receptor beta chains listed next were all sequenced from one sample in a study of post-analysis software for immune sequencing data (dated by TCRdb to between 2014 and 2017). Library prep was done by PCR. The instrument was an Illumina HiSeq 2500. To reduce PCR and sequencing biases, unique molecular identifiers were built into the TCR beta cDNA libraries. Through fastp at Q25 and MiXCR, TCRdb rebuilt clones from the public reads, retaining in-frame beta chains. Each CDR3 protein gets just one entry, which takes the most common genes and DNA from the rows behind it. This sample comprises about 800,000 distinct CDR3 sequences, 30% of them detected only once. The ten largest make up approximately 0.55% of the sample. Study-wide conclusions, independent of this receptor: Four to six TRBV segments, including TRBV5-6, TRBV5-1 and TRBV20-1, were significantly more frequent in patients than controls.

These receptors are not linked to any known antigen. Specimen: blood. The receptors here all came from a girl between 5 and 17 years old with multiple sclerosis.

The gene calls are TRBV7-2 and TRBJ2-7; weak D call: TRBD2 (6 bases). V was pared by 0 bases and J by 0 bases, with 12 bases between. The CDR3 length is 16 residues. Germline CDR1 and CDR2: SGHTA and FQGNSA. Written as DNA, the CDR3 is TGTGCCAGCAGCTTAGCCGGGTGGGAGGCCTCCTACGAGCAGTACTTC. This sequence encodes CASSLAGWEASYEQYF.

This clonotype was counted only a few times. The gene calls are TRBV10-3 and TRBJ1-1; 11 nucleotides line up with TRBD1. The CDR3 is 16 amino acids. CDR1 is ENHRY, CDR2 SYGVKD, per germline. Unmatched junction bases numbered 8, after V lost 6 bases and J lost 2 bases. Here the CDR3 reads CAIRGQGGWGNTEAFF. Written as DNA, the CDR3 is TGTGCCATCAGGGGACAGGGGGGTTGGGGAAACACTGAAGCTTTCTTT.

The chain recombines TRBV19 with TRBJ2-1; the D call may be TRBD1 or TRBD2 (5 bases each). The CDR3 has 13 residues. In germline, CDR1 is LNHDA, CDR2 SQIVND (reference sequence). Trimming removed 7 bases from V and 5 bases from J, with 12 bases in between. CDR3 nucleotide sequence: TGTGCCAGTACCGCCGGGACCCACAATGAGCAGTTCTTC. This sequence encodes CASTAGTHNEQFF. The full variable domain, with the rest looked up from reference TRBV19 and TRBJ2-1, is DGGITQSPKYLFRKEGQNVTLSCEQNLNHDAMYWYRQDPGQGLRLIYYSQIVNDFQKGDIAEGYSVSREKKESFPLTVTSAQKNPTAFYLCASTAGTHNEQFFGPGTRLTVL.

The V gene is TRBV12-3 or TRBV12-4, the J gene TRBJ1-1, with a possible D match to TRBD1 (5 bases). This CDR3 is built from 13 residues. Trimming shortened V by 7 bases and J by 1 base, and 10 bases separated the two germline ends. CDR3 DNA sequence: TGTGCCAGCACGGTAACAGGGAACACTGAAGCTTTCTTT. Its protein product is CASTVTGNTEAFF.

In its sample, this clonotype was seen a few times. This sequence joins TRBV5-6 and TRBJ2-1, with D hard to call. Germline loops: CDR1 SGHDT, CDR2 YYEEEE. The CDR3 is 12 amino acids. Trimming took 3 bases from V and 3 from J, leaving 4 bases between them. In nucleotides, the CDR3 is TGTGCCAGCAGCTCCCACTACAATGAGCAGTTCTTC. Translated, it gives CASSSHYNEQFF.

This sequence joins TRBV20-1 and TRBJ2-2; TRBD2 matches at 14 bases. The CDR3 has 16 residues. V was clipped by 3 bases and J by 6 bases; unmatched bases: 6. Per the germline V gene, CDR1 is DFQATT and CDR2 is SNEGSKA (reference sequence). Here the CDR3 reads CSARGLAGVGAGELFF. The DNA for the CDR3 is TGCAGTGCTAGGGGACTAGCGGGAGTCGGTGCCGGGGAGCTGTTTTTT.

In this sample, this clonotype turned up many times. The chain recombines TRBV10-3 with TRBJ2-5, with D possibly matching TRBD2 (5 bases). Germline-derived CDR1 and CDR2 are ENHRY and SYGVKD. The CDR3 runs to 15 residues. V shed 11 bases and J shed 5 bases, with 24 bases lying between them. The CDR3 loop reads CASGGSHKTLETQYF. The CDR3 DNA follows: TGTGCCTCCGGAGGCTCCCATAAGACCCTGGAGACCCAGTACTTC.

V is TRBV2 and J is TRBJ2-1; 8 nucleotides match TRBD1. The germline CDR1 and CDR2 sequences are SNHLY and FYNNEI. V trimming: 4 bases; J trimming: 8 bases; junction bases outside the gene matches: 10. The CDR3 extends over 15 amino acids. CDR3 sequence: CASSVTGADGHEQFF. The DNA of the CDR3 is TGTGCCAGCAGTGTGACAGGGGCCGACGGACATGAGCAGTTCTTC.

This sequence joins TRBV5-1 and TRBJ2-1, with D hard to call. CDR3 size: 16 residues. Germline CDR1 and CDR2: SGHRS and YFSETQ. V was shortened by 0 bases and J by 5 bases, with 15 bases between the two germline ends. Written as DNA, the CDR3 is TGCGCCAGCAGCTTGGCCGTGTTAGCCACTAACAATGAGCAGTTCTTC. It translates to CASSLAVLATNNEQFF.

The CDR3 protein is CASSLVGLAALPGYNEQFF. The CDR3 DNA is TGTGCCAGCAGCTTAGTCGGGCTAGCGGCTTTGCCCGGCTACAATGAGCAGTTCTTC. J is TRBJ2-1 and V is TRBV7-9; TRBD2 matches 7 bases. V shed 1 base and J 3 bases; nucleotides not matched to a gene: 15. CDR3 length: 19 residues. The germline V gene encodes CDR1 SEHNR and CDR2 FQNEAQ (reference sequence).

This clonotype was seen ten or more times. The chain is built from TRBV29-1 and TRBJ2-5; D possibly corresponds to TRBD2 (5 bases). CDR1 SQVTM and CDR2 ANQGSEA come from the germline V gene. The length of the CDR3 is 12 residues. V lost 3 bases and J 4 bases, leaving 9 bases between the germline ends. The CDR3 DNA follows: TGCAGCGTTGACAGAGGGAGAGAGACCCAGTACTTC. This gives the protein CSVDRGRETQYF.

The rearrangement joins TRBV6-2 or TRBV6-3 to TRBJ2-6; TRBD1 agrees at 11 bases. CDR3 length: 18 residues. Trimming at V came to 0 bases and at J to 0 bases, leaving 1 base not matched to a gene. Germline lookup yields CDR1 MNHEY and CDR2 SVGEGT. CDR3 sequence: CASSYSDRGPSGANVLTF. As DNA, the CDR3 is TGTGCCAGCAGTTACTCGGACAGGGGGCCCTCTGGGGCCAACGTCCTGACTTTC.

The chain has TRBV2 and TRBJ2-5, with 10 bases lining up with TRBD2. The germline gives CDR1 SNHLY, CDR2 FYNNEI. The CDR3 runs 17 residues. V trimming: 3 bases; J trimming: 3 bases; junction bases outside the gene matches: 10. CDR3 sequence: CASSELAGLADKETQYF. CDR3 DNA: TGTGCCAGCAGTGAGCTAGCTGGACTAGCGGACAAAGAGACCCAGTACTTC.

This clonotype was detected only a few times. The V gene is TRBV11-2, the J gene TRBJ2-7; D is unclear. The ends were cut back, 4 bases at V and 3 bases at J, with 13 bases in the middle. The germline V gene has CDR1 SGHAT and CDR2 FQNNGV. The CDR3 spans 14 residues. The CDR3 protein is CASSSSLGNYEQYF. The CDR3 nucleotides are TGTGCCAGCAGCTCCTCCCTGGGCAACTACGAGCAGTACTTC.

In regard to this clonotype: A much larger clone differs by one base, so this may be a read error. V and J are TRBV29-1 and TRBJ1-2, with D uncertain. The CDR3 length is 14 residues. Trimming took off 4 bases at V and 8 bases at J, with 20 bases between the two ends. Germline V gene lookup returns CDR1 SQVTM and CDR2 ANQGSEA. The CDR3 spells CSVGESSYTQGYTF. CDR3 sequence (DNA): TGCAGCGTTGGGGAGTCAAGCTATACTCAGGGCTACACCTTC.

V gene TRBV7-9 combines with J gene TRBJ1-2, with a tentative D call TRBD1 (5 bases). The germline V and J ends were trimmed by 5 bases and 1 base, with 17 bases remaining between them. Germline CDR1 SEHNR, CDR2 FQNEAQ (reference sequence). CDR3 size: 16 residues. The CDR3 DNA reads TGTGCCAGCAGCGCAACCTCCGGGACGGATAACTATGGCTACACCTTC. It yields the protein CASSATSGTDNYGYTF. Filled out from reference TRBV7-9 and TRBJ1-2, the complete variable domain reads DTGVSQNPRHKITKRGQNVTFRCDPISEHNRLYWYRQTLGQGPEFLTYFQNEAQLEKSRLLSDRFSAERPKGSFSTLEIQRTEQGDSAMYLCASSATSGTDNYGYTFGSGTRLTVV.

The rearrangement uses TRBV24-1 and TRBJ2-1, with 7 positions matching TRBD1. V shed 5 bases and J 5 bases; nucleotides not matched to a gene: 5. The CDR3 consists of 14 residues. The germline CDR1 and CDR2 sequences are KGHDR and SFDVKD. The CDR3 nucleotides read TGTGCCACCAGTGTGACAGGGAGTAACAATGAGCAGTTCTTC. This translates into CATSVTGSNNEQFF.

There are a few counts of this clonotype. This chain joins TRBV6-5 and TRBJ1-2; D remains ambiguous. V gave up 2 bases and J gave up 4 bases, with 11 bases separating them. This CDR3 is 14 amino acids long. CDR1 is MNHEY and CDR2 is SVGAGI in the germline V gene. The CDR3: CASSYAPDSYGYTF. In DNA form, the CDR3 reads TGTGCCAGCAGTTACGCCCCAGATTCCTATGGCTACACCTTC.

This chain connects TRBV5-1 to TRBJ1-5; D is unresolved. From germline, CDR1 is SGHRS and CDR2 YFSETQ. V shed 0 bases and J shed 4 bases, with 11 bases lying between them. The CDR3 runs 15 residues. CDR3 bases: TGCGCCAGCAGCTTGGCCGGAGGGAGGAATCAGCCCCAGCATTTT. Amino acid sequence: CASSLAGGRNQPQHF.

This clonotype appeared many times. The V and J genes are TRBV15 and TRBJ2-5; 8 nucleotides align to TRBD2. V lost 3 bases, J lost 1 base, and 4 bases stayed unmatched. This CDR3 contains 15 residues. Germline values: CDR1 LNHNV, CDR2 YYDKDF (reference sequence). The CDR3 DNA reads TGTGCCACCAGCAGCGGGAGGGCGGTCCAAGAGACCCAGTACTTC. Residues: CATSSGRAVQETQYF. Together with reference TRBV15 and TRBJ2-5, the CDR3 gives the full variable domain: DAMVIQNPRYQVTQFGKPVTLSCSQTLNHNVMYWYQQKSSQAPKLLFHYYDKDFNNEADTPDNFQSRRPNTSFCFLDIRSPGLGDTAMYLCATSSGRAVQETQYFGPGTRLLVL.

The sample holds many counts of this clonotype. The V and J genes are TRBV12-3 or TRBV12-4 and TRBJ2-5; D is uncertain. Trimming left V 5 bases short and J 5 bases short, with 12 bases between. CDR3 length: 13 amino acids. The CDR3 loop is CASSLGTLETQYF. The CDR3 region has the DNA TGTGCCAGCAGTCTAGGAACCCTGGAGACCCAGTACTTC.

A remark on this clonotype: A clone one base away is much larger, so this may be a read error. The chain joins TRBV29-1 to TRBJ2-7, with 11 bases aligning to TRBD2. This CDR3 has 13 residues. CDR1 and CDR2 (germline): SQVTM, ANQGSEA. After removal of 8 bases from V and 7 bases from J, the junction contained 10 bases not matched to a gene. CDR3 bases: TGCAGCATTGTACTAGCGGGAGCTGGAGAGCAGTACTTC. Protein product: CSIVLAGAGEQYF.

Regarding this clonotype: Since a much larger clone is just one base distant, this may be a read error. The chain joins TRBV29-1 to TRBJ2-7; D uncertain. The V gene lost 5 bases and the J gene lost 2 bases, with 13 bases spanning the gap. CDR3 length: 13 residues. Per germline, CDR1 SQVTM and CDR2 ANQGSEA. DNA of the CDR3: TGCAGCGTTTTGCGAGACAACACCTACGAGCAGTACTTC. Amino acids: CSVLRDNTYEQYF.

V and J are TRBV14 and TRBJ2-1; TRBD2 agrees at 10 bases. The J call may be wrong; the DNA end is better matched by TRBJ2-7. Germline CDR1 is SGHDN and CDR2 is FVKESK. This CDR3 region has 14 residues. CDR3 nucleotides: TGTGCCAGCAGCCAGGGACTAGCGTGGAATGAGCAGTACTTC. Its translation: CASSQGLAWNEQYF.

The chain employs TRBV7-8 and TRBJ2-5; no clear D. Germline V gives CDR1 SGHVS, CDR2 FQNEAQ. V lost 1 base and J lost 1, with 16 bases in between. CDR3 length: 17 amino acids. The CDR3 loop reads CASSLGVLVGSQETQYF. The CDR3 DNA follows: TGTGCCAGCAGCTTAGGTGTCCTAGTGGGATCCCAAGAGACCCAGTACTTC.

This clonotype was detected a few times. V and J are TRBV20-1 and TRBJ2-7; 7 bases are shared with TRBD2. This CDR3 is 17 amino acids long. The germline gives CDR1 DFQATT, CDR2 SNEGSKA (reference sequence). J gave up 2 bases and V 4 bases, and 17 bases lay outside the gene matches. CDR3 DNA sequence: TGCAGTGCTACCCTGCTGGCTGGCGGGAGCGGACCCTACGAGCAGTACTTC. This gives the protein CSATLLAGGSGPYEQYF.

CDR3 bases: TGTGCCAGCAGCGTAATTTTTTTTGGAACGAGGCAGCCCCAGCATTTT. The encoded protein is CASSVIFFGTRQPQHF. This sequence joins TRBV9 and TRBJ1-5, with D uncertain. V lost 1 base and J 7 bases, leaving 18 bases between the germline ends. The CDR3 runs 16 residues. The germline V gene has CDR1 SGDLS and CDR2 YYNGEE.